The present entry profiles one T cell receptor beta chain with its context. This clonotype was recorded many times. This clone's antigen is unknown. Within one base of it there is no much larger clone, and no base qualities were kept. At the junction V is shortened by 5 bases and J by 1 base; bases outside the gene matches: 16. CDR1 SGHVS and CDR2 FNYEAQ are derived from the germline V gene. There are 19 amino acids in the CDR3, from cysteine to phenylalanine inclusive. Only the CDR3 part of the read is kept: 57 bases, read in frame from the first base. Sequencing instrument: Illumina NovaSeq 6000. TCRalpha and TCRbeta cDNA libraries were constructed by 5'RACE with constant-segment primers, with sample barcodes and unique molecular identifiers being introduced. RNA was extracted from every sample with Trizol reagent. Amplification of the libraries took two PCR steps, and the second step added a second sample barcode plus Illumina TruSeq adapters. Libraries were sequenced on an Illumina NovaSeq with 2 x 150 bp paired-end reads. As for the original processing: Reads were demultiplexed and collapsed into UMI-guided consensus sequences with migec v1.2.7. Using mixcr v2.1.11, the UMI consensuses were aligned to TRA and TRB V and J templates and assembled into clonotypes. Expanded or contracted clonotypes were those called significant by both edgeR and NoisET, with noise models trained on biological replicates. For edgeR calls, a false discovery rate-adjusted p below 0.01 and a log2 fold-change threshold of 1 were applied. As an exploratory analysis of dynamics, PCA with hierarchical clustering was applied to max-normalized trajectories of the 1000 most abundant clonotypes. Separately sequenced CD4+ and CD8+ repertoires were used to assign a CD4 or CD8 phenotype to each responding clone. TCRdb reworked the public reads: Q25 trimming with fastp, MiXCR clone assembly, productive beta chains retained. Identical CDR3 proteins give one entry, which carries the most common genes and DNA. These V and J calls rely on TCRdb rather than the paper's analysis. The sample yields about 260,000 distinct CDR3 sequences; 16% were counted once. 22% of the sample goes to the ten largest clones.

This sample is drawn from a study of T-cell memory formation after mild COVID-19 (dated by TCRdb to the early 2020s). Broadly, across the study: TCR sequence clusters from the two donors were largely donor specific. In a couple of donors, T-cell clones that expanded and contracted after mild COVID-19 were followed by sequencing TCRalpha and TCRbeta repertoires longitudinally. Two young, previously healthy adult volunteers, one female and one male, were included in the cohort.

The full study reports these points: Contracting CD4+ clones were located mainly in the CM and EM memory subsets, whereas CD8+ clones were found to be enriched in EMRA. Clones that contracted from day 15 to 85 showed balanced CD4/CD8 phenotypes, whereas a second wave of clones that expanded from day 15 to 37 leaned towards CD4+. The study included only a couple of mild cases, and larger cohorts that include severe cases with pre-infection samples were judged to be necessary. SARS-CoV-2 specificity was not confirmed for the second-wave clones peaking on day 37. The detection of some responding clones in pre-infection memory suggests that pre-existing cross-reactive memory T cells joined the SARS-CoV-2 response.

Ficoll-Paque density gradient centrifugation was used to isolate PBMCs. The sequence links TRBV7-6 to TRBJ2-5; 10 nucleotides in the junction match TRBD2. The sequence derives from a man between 18 and 35 years old who had mild COVID-19 (a few samples of this study predate the infection). The sample titles of this study are shuffled in the database, so cell type and time point are left out; the donor was told from shared clones. Sequencing used PBMCs or a T cell subset sorted from them (not recorded which). The nucleotide sequence is given as TGTGCCAGCAGCCTAATCCCCCCCGGCTTAGCGGGGGGCCAAGAGACCCAGTACTTC. It specifies CASSLIPPGLAGGQETQYF.